The 30 T cell receptor beta chains presented below share a single source sample, sequenced in a study of immune evolution from preneoplasia to lung adenocarcinoma. TCRdb keeps only in-frame clones here, not all; method: immunoSEQ multiplex PCR. Seen here are under 2,500 clones, around 84% observed once, and the top ten hold about 5.4%. The specimen was FFPE invasive lung adenocarcinoma tissue. These receptors all stem from a person aged 55 to 79 with invasive lung adenocarcinoma.

The rearrangement links TRBV4-2 to TRBJ1-4; 9 positions match TRBD1. This CDR3 region has 16 residues. Per germline, CDR1 LGHNA and CDR2 YNFKEQ. Trimming removed 0 bases from V and 6 bases from J; junction bases left unmatched: 5. The CDR3 sequence is CASSQENRGLDEKLFF. CDR3 in DNA: TGTGCCAGCAGCCAAGAAAACAGGGGGCTTGATGAAAAACTGTTTTTT.

The chain combines TRBV7-8 with TRBJ2-2; 7 bases align to TRBD2. The CDR3 runs to 15 residues. Germline CDR1 reads SGHVS; CDR2 reads FQNEAQ. Trimming cost V 3 bases and J 3 bases; bases outside gene matches: 4. CDR3 DNA: TGTGCCAGCAGCTTCGGGACTACCTACACCGGGGAGCTGTTTTTT. Translated, it gives CASSFGTTYTGELFF.

J is TRBJ2-7 and V is TRBV19; tentative D call: TRBD1 (6 bases). The germline CDR1 and CDR2 sequences are LNHDA and SQIVND (reference sequence). This CDR3 spans 16 amino acids. Trimming took 7 bases from V and 0 from J, leaving 19 bases between them. The CDR3 reads CASTPSYRALSYEQYF. CDR3 coding DNA: TGTGCCAGTACCCCCTCCTACAGGGCCCTCTCCTACGAGCAGTACTTC. Complete variable domain (other parts from reference TRBV19 and TRBJ2-7): DGGITQSPKYLFRKEGQNVTLSCEQNLNHDAMYWYRQDPGQGLRLIYYSQIVNDFQKGDIAEGYSVSREKKESFPLTVTSAQKNPTAFYLCASTPSYRALSYEQYFGPGTRLTVT.

This chain joins TRBV7-9 and TRBJ2-7, with 8 bases that match TRBD2. The CDR3 length is 15 residues. Unmatched junction bases numbered 11, after V lost 5 bases and J lost 5 bases. Germline loops: CDR1 SEHNR, CDR2 FQNEAQ (reference sequence). The CDR3 spells CASSQSGSGFNEQYF. CDR3 coding DNA: TGTGCCAGCAGCCAAAGCGGGAGCGGTTTCAACGAGCAGTACTTC.

V and J are TRBV18 and TRBJ2-7; D is possibly TRBD1 (6 bases). The ends were cut back, 3 bases at V and 4 bases at J, with 10 bases in the middle. The germline V gene encodes CDR1 KGHSH and CDR2 LQKENI. CDR3 length: 13 residues. Here the CDR3 DNA reads TGTGCCAGCTCACCGCCAGGGGCATACGAGCAGTACTTC. Protein product: CASSPPGAYEQYF.

J is TRBJ2-1 and V is TRBV30; TRBD1 aligns across 10 bases. V lost 1 base, J lost 4 bases, and 13 bases stayed unmatched. CDR3 size: 18 residues. Germline V gene sequence: CDR1 GTSNPN, CDR2 SVGIG (reference sequence). This chain's CDR3 is CAWSDWGTGELWYNEQFF. In nucleotides, the CDR3 is TGTGCCTGGAGTGATTGGGGGACAGGGGAATTATGGTACAATGAGCAGTTCTTC.

In DNA form, the CDR3 reads TGTGCCTGGAACCTGTGGACAGGGGACACTGAAGCTTTCTTT. This encodes CAWNLWTGDTEAFF. The chain links TRBV30 to TRBJ1-1, with 9 bases identical to TRBD1. Germline assignment: CDR1 GTSNPN and CDR2 SVGIG (reference sequence). The ends lost 4 bases at V and 3 bases at J; junction bases unmatched: 6. The CDR3 length is 14 residues.

The CDR3 sequence: CASSPDPGRQETQYF. In DNA, the CDR3 is TGTGCCAGCAGCCCTGATCCGGGACGCCAAGAGACCCAGTACTTC. The rearrangement links TRBV7-2 to TRBJ2-5; either TRBD1 or TRBD2 may supply D (5 bases each). The germline V gene encodes CDR1 SGHTA and CDR2 FQGNSA. The CDR3 totals 15 residues. The ends were cut back, 5 bases at V and 1 base at J, with 14 bases in the middle.

The V and J genes are TRBV9 and TRBJ2-2; 7 bases line up with TRBD1. This CDR3 region has 15 residues. Germline values: CDR1 SGDLS, CDR2 YYNGEE. The junction had 6 bases not matched to a gene; V was cut back by 4 bases and J by 3 bases. In DNA, the CDR3 is TGTGCCAGCAGCACCAGGGACAGTTACACCGGGGAGCTGTTTTTT. As protein: CASSTRDSYTGELFF. Using reference TRBV9 and TRBJ2-2 for the parts outside the CDR3, the full variable domain is DSGVTQTPKHLITATGQRVTLRCSPRSGDLSVYWYQQSLDQGLQFLIQYYNGEERAKGNILERFSAQQFPDLHSELNLSSLELGDSALYFCASSTRDSYTGELFFGEGSRLTVL.

The chain combines TRBV23-1 with TRBJ2-7; D gene unclear. TRBV23-1 has ORF status, its function being uncertain. V was clipped by 7 bases and J by 5 bases, with 18 bases between them. This CDR3 spans 14 amino acids. DNA for the CDR3: TGCGCCAGCATGAGCGTCGCAAGCACCCACGAGCAGTACTTC. Protein sequence: CASMSVASTHEQYF.

The chain joins TRBV28 to TRBJ2-7, with D tentatively TRBD2 (6 bases). The V end lost 1 base, the J end lost 4 bases, and 11 bases lay between the germline ends. The CDR3 has 14 amino acids. Germline V CDR1 and CDR2: MDHEN, SYDVKM. The DNA for the CDR3 is TGTGCCAGCAGTTTATCCTACAGCGGGTACGAGCAGTACTTC. Amino acid sequence: CASSLSYSGYEQYF.

This chain uses TRBV4-3 with TRBJ1-1; D is uncertain. In germline, CDR1 is LGHNA, CDR2 YSLEER. This CDR3 is 15 amino acids long. Trimming removed 3 bases at V and 0 bases at J, with 11 bases between. DNA of the CDR3: TGCGCCAGCAGCCATGGACCGCGAATGAACACTGAAGCTTTCTTT. This gives the protein CASSHGPRMNTEAFF.

The rearrangement uses TRBV30 and TRBJ2-7, with D uncertain. Germline lookup yields CDR1 GTSNPN and CDR2 SVGIG (reference sequence). This CDR3 has 14 residues. V was clipped by 0 bases and J by 0 bases, with 9 bases between them. CDR3 amino acids: CAWSVLIFSYEQYF. The DNA for the CDR3 is TGTGCCTGGAGTGTACTCATTTTCTCCTACGAGCAGTACTTC.

The chain carries TRBV4-1 and TRBJ1-2; D is unclear. Trimming cost V 1 base and J 3 bases, with 12 bases left between them. The CDR3 loop spans 15 amino acids. In germline, CDR1 is MGHRA, CDR2 YSYEKL. The CDR3 DNA reads as TGCGCCAGCAGCCAAGGCCTGGCAGGATACTATGGCTACACCTTC. Amino acid sequence: CASSQGLAGYYGYTF.

This clone was detected only once. The V gene is TRBV6-4, the J gene TRBJ2-1; 10 bases fit TRBD2. Germline loops: CDR1 MRHNA, CDR2 SNTAGT. This CDR3 has 15 residues. V gave up 2 bases and J gave up 6 bases; unmatched junction bases: 4. Here the CDR3 reads CASSDNSGGANEQFF. The CDR3 nucleotides are TGTGCCAGCAGTGACAACAGCGGGGGGGCCAATGAGCAGTTCTTC.

This clone was recorded only once. The rearrangement uses TRBV5-6 and TRBJ1-2, with a weak D call TRBD1 (6 bases). V lost 3 bases and J lost 2, with 14 bases in between. CDR1 is SGHDT and CDR2 is YYEEEE in the germline V gene. The CDR3 is 15 residues long. The CDR3 loop is CASSSVAGANYGYTF. In DNA, the CDR3 is TGTGCCAGCAGCTCGGTTGCAGGGGCCAACTATGGCTACACCTTC.

The rearrangement uses TRBV30 and TRBJ1-1; D not resolved. Germline assignment: CDR1 GTSNPN and CDR2 SVGIG (reference sequence). The CDR3 is 12 amino acids. Trimming cost V 4 bases and J 4 bases, with 10 bases left between them. The CDR3 is CAWMTLFTEAFF. CDR3 nucleotide sequence: TGTGCCTGGATGACACTCTTCACTGAAGCTTTCTTT.

The chain recombines TRBV11-3 with TRBJ2-1, with a possible D match to TRBD2 (6 bases). The CDR3 loop spans 15 amino acids. Trimming stripped 2 bases from V and 7 bases from J, with 15 bases between. Germline CDR1 is SGHNT and CDR2 is YENEEA. The CDR3 bases are TGTGCCAGCAGCTTAATCGGGAGTACGGGGAATGAGCAGTTCTTC. Translation: CASSLIGSTGNEQFF.

This chain uses TRBV6-6 with TRBJ2-5; D perhaps matches TRBD1 (6 bases). Germline lookup yields CDR1 MNHNY and CDR2 SVGAGI (reference sequence). The CDR3 runs 15 residues. Trimming pared 0 bases from V and 4 bases from J, leaving 12 bases between. CDR3 nucleotides: TGTGCCAGCAGTTACTCGTTGGGGGCGGTAGAGACCCAGTACTTC. Translation gives CASSYSLGAVETQYF.

This clone has a handful of counts. The CDR3 sequence is CAWSHGQGGGTDTQYF. The CDR3 DNA follows: TGTGCCTGGAGTCATGGACAGGGAGGGGGCACAGATACGCAGTATTTT. The chain has TRBV30 and TRBJ2-3, with D perhaps TRBD1 (8 bases). This CDR3 has 16 amino acids. The germline V gene has CDR1 GTSNPN and CDR2 SVGIG (reference sequence). V gave up 2 bases and J gave up 1 base, with 16 bases separating them. Drawing the rest from reference TRBV30 and TRBJ2-3, the complete variable domain is SQTIHQWPATLVQPVGSPLSLECTVEGTSNPNLYWYRQAAGRGLQLLFYSVGIGQISSEVPQNLSASRPQDRQFILSSKKLLLSDSGFYLCAWSHGQGGGTDTQYFGPGTRLTVL.

The chain combines TRBV5-1 with TRBJ2-5; TRBD1 aligns across 8 bases. The CDR3 spans 12 residues. The germline CDR1 and CDR2 sequences are SGHRS and YFSETQ. Trimming at V came to 7 bases and at J to 7 bases, leaving 6 bases not matched to a gene. The CDR3 coding sequence is TGCGCCAGCGGAGACAGGGGAACGACCCAGTACTTC. Protein: CASGDRGTTQYF.

The J gene is TRBJ2-7, the V gene TRBV29-1; 9 bases fit TRBD1. Germline V gene data show CDR1 as SQVTM and CDR2 as ANQGSEA. With V trimmed by 0 bases and J by 3 bases, 3 bases remained unmatched. This CDR3 comprises 14 residues. This chain's CDR3 is CSVEEGQGSYEQYF. For the CDR3, the DNA is TGCAGCGTTGAAGAAGGACAGGGGAGCTACGAGCAGTACTTC.

The chain's CDR3 is CASSPKREGLGWNTDTQYF. As DNA, the CDR3 is TGTGCCAGCAGTCCCAAGCGGGAGGGCCTAGGTTGGAACACAGATACGCAGTATTTT. The V gene is TRBV28, the J gene TRBJ2-3; 10 positions match TRBD2. Germline assignment: CDR1 MDHEN and CDR2 SYDVKM. V gave up 5 bases and J gave up 2 bases; unmatched junction bases: 16. The CDR3 covers 19 residues.

This sequence joins TRBV6-1 and TRBJ2-2, with TRBD2 as a possible D gene (5 bases). This CDR3 is built from 15 residues. The V gene's germline CDR1 is MNHNS and CDR2 SASEGT. The ends were cut back, 3 bases at V and 3 bases at J, with 11 bases in the middle. The CDR3 spells CASSEVSGHTGELFF. CDR3 nucleotide sequence: TGTGCCAGCAGTGAGGTGAGCGGCCACACCGGGGAGCTGTTTTTT.

The chain links TRBV4-1 to TRBJ2-2; 11 positions agree with TRBD2. Germline assignment: CDR1 MGHRA and CDR2 YSYEKL. The CDR3 sequence is 16 residues long. The V gene end was trimmed by 6 bases and the J gene end by 3 bases; junction bases not matched to a gene: 6. Here the CDR3 DNA reads TGCGCCAGCAGAGTAGCGGGAGGGCGTGACACCGGGGAGCTGTTTTTT. Translation: CASRVAGGRDTGELFF.

The chain couples TRBV11-2 to TRBJ2-3; 12 bases map to TRBD2. The junction had 6 bases not matched to a gene; V was cut back by 6 bases and J by 5 bases. Per germline, CDR1 SGHAT and CDR2 FQNNGV. This CDR3 has 15 amino acids. The CDR3 here is CASRGTLAGGDTQYF. CDR3 nucleotide sequence: TGTGCCAGCAGGGGGACACTAGCGGGAGGAGATACGCAGTATTTT. The full variable domain, rest sourced from reference TRBV11-2 and TRBJ2-3, is EAGVAQSPRYKIIEKRQSVAFWCNPISGHATLYWYQQILGQGPKLLIQFQNNGVVDDSQLPKDRFSAERLKGVDSTLKIQPAKLEDSAVYLCASRGTLAGGDTQYFGPGTRLTVL.

The chain links TRBV7-9 to TRBJ1-4, with D unresolved. CDR3 length equals 15 residues. The germline V and J ends were trimmed by 5 bases and 4 bases, with 14 bases remaining between them. CDR1 is SEHNR, CDR2 FQNEAQ, per germline (reference sequence). CDR3 bases: TGTGCCAGCAGCCCATATGGAGAAATTAATGAAAAACTGTTTTTT. This translates into CASSPYGEINEKLFF.

This clone showed up just a few times. The rearrangement joins TRBV7-2 to TRBJ1-4; TRBD1 agrees at 7 bases. This CDR3 is built from 15 residues. Unmatched junction bases numbered 7, after V lost 5 bases and J lost 4 bases. The germline V gene encodes CDR1 SGHTA and CDR2 FQGNSA. In DNA form, the CDR3 reads TGTGCCAGCAGCATAGAGGACAGGCGTAATGAAAAACTGTTTTTT. Its protein is CASSIEDRRNEKLFF.

The chain is built from TRBV29-1 and TRBJ1-1; D gene uncertain. V gave up 4 bases and J gave up 0 bases, with 9 bases separating them. CDR3 length: 13 amino acids. CDR1 and CDR2 (germline): SQVTM, ANQGSEA. The CDR3 sequence is CSVVIDLNTEAFF. CDR3 nucleotides: TGCAGCGTTGTAATAGACCTGAACACTGAAGCTTTCTTT.

Only a few counts were recorded for this clone. The rearrangement joins TRBV9 to TRBJ2-3; TRBD2 might be the D (6 bases). CDR1 and CDR2 from the germline V gene are SGDLS and YYNGEE. V was shortened by 4 bases and J by 5 bases, with 14 bases between the two germline ends. The CDR3 spans 14 residues. The CDR3 DNA follows: TGTGCCAGCAGCCCCACTAGCAATGAAGATACGCAGTATTTT. Translated: CASSPTSNEDTQYF.